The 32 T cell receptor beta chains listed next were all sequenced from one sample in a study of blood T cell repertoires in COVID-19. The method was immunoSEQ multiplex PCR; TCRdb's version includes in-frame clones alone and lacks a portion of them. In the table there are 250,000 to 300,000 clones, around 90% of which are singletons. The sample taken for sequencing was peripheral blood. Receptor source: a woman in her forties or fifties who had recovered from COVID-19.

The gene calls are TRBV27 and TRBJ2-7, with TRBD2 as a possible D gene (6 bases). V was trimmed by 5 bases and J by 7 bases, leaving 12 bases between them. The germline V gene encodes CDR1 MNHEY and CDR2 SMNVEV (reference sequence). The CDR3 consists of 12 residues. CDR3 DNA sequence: TGTGCCAGCAGTGGGGATCGGGGGGAGCAGTACTTC. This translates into CASSGDRGEQYF.

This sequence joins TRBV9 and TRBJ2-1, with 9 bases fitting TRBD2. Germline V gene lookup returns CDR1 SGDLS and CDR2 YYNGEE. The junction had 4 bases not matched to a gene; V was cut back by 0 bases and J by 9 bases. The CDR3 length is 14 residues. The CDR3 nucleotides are TGTGCCAGCAGCGTAGGGACTAGCGAGGGTGAGCAGTTCTTC. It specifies CASSVGTSEGEQFF.

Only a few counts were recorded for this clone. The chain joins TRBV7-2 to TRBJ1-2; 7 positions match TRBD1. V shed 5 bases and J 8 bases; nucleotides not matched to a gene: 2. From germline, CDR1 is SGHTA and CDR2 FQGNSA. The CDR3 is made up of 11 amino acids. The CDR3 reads CASSVRGGYTF. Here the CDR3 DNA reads TGTGCCAGCAGCGTCAGGGGGGGCTACACCTTC.

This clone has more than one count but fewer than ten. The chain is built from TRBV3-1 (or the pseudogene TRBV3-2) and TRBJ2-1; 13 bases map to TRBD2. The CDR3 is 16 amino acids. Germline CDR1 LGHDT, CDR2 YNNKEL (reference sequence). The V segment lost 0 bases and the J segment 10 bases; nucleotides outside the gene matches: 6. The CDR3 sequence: CASSQDPGLAGPEQFF. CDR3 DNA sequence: TGTGCCAGCAGCCAAGATCCGGGACTAGCGGGACCAGAGCAGTTCTTC.

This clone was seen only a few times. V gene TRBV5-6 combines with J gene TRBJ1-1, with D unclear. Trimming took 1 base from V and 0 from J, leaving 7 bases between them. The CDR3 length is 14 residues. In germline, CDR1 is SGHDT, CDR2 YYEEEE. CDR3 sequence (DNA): TGTGCCAGCAGCTTGACAGTGATGAACACTGAAGCTTTCTTT. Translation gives CASSLTVMNTEAFF.

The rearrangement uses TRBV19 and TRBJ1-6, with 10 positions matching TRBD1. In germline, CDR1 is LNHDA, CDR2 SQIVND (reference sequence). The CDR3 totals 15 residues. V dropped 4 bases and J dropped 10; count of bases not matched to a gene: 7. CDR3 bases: TGTGCCAGTAGTAAGAGGGGACAGGGGATATCACCCCTCCACTTT. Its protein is CASSKRGQGISPLHF.

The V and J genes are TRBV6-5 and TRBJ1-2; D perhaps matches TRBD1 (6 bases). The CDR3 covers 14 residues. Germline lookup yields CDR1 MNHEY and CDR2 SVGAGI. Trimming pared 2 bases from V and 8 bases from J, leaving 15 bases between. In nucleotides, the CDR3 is TGTGCCAGCAGTTACCCACAGGGATACCTCGGCTACACCTTC. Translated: CASSYPQGYLGYTF.

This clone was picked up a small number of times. The CDR3 loop reads CASSFPGQRPPYGYTF. The CDR3 nucleotides are TGTGCCAGCAGTTTCCCGGGACAGCGACCCCCCTATGGCTACACCTTC. The rearrangement joins TRBV28 to TRBJ1-2; 7 bases are shared with TRBD1. J gave up 4 bases and V 3 bases, and 11 bases lay outside the gene matches. This CDR3 spans 16 amino acids. In germline, CDR1 is MDHEN, CDR2 SYDVKM.

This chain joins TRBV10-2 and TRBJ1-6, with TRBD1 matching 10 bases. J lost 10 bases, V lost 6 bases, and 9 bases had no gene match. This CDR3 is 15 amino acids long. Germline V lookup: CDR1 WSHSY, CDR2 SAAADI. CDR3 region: CASSLVPGQGSPLHF. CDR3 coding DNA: TGCGCCAGCAGCTTGGTCCCGGGACAGGGGTCACCCCTCCACTTT.

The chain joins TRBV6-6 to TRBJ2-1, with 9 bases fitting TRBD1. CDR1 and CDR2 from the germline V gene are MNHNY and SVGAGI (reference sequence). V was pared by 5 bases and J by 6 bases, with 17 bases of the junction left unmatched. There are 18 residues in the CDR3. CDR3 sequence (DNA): TGTGCCAGCAGTCTTCCGGGACAGGGTTCAATAAGTCGCAATGAGCAGTTCTTC. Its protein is CASSLPGQGSISRNEQFF.

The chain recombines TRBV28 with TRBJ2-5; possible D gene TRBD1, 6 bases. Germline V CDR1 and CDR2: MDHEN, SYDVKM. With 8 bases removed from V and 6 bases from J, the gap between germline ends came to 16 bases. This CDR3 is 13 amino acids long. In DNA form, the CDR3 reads TGTGCCAGCCAGGAGAGGGGGTGGCAGACCCAGTACTTC. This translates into CASQERGWQTQYF.

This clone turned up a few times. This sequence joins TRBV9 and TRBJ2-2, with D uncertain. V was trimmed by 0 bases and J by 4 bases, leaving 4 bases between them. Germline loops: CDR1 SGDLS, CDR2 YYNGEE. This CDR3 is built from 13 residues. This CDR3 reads CASSVVGTGELFF. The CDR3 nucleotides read TGTGCCAGCAGCGTAGTCGGCACCGGGGAGCTGTTTTTT.

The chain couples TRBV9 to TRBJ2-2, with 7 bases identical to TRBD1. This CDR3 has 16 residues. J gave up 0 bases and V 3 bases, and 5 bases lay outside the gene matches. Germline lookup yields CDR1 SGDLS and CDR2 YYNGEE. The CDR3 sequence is CASSARQGANTGELFF. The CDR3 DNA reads TGTGCCAGCAGCGCGCGACAGGGAGCGAACACCGGGGAGCTGTTTTTT.

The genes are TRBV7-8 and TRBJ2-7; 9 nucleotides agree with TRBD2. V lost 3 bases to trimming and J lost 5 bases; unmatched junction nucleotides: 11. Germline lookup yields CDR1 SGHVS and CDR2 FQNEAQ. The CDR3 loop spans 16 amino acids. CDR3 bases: TGTGCCAGCAGCTTGACTAGCGGACCAGGCCTCCACGAGCAGTACTTC. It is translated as CASSLTSGPGLHEQYF.

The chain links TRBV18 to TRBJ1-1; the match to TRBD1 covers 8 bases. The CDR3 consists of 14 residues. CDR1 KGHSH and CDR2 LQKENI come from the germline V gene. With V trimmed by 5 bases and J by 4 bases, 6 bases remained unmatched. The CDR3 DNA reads TGTGCCAGCTCAGACAGGGGAGGGGGCACTGAAGCTTTCTTT. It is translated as CASSDRGGGTEAFF.

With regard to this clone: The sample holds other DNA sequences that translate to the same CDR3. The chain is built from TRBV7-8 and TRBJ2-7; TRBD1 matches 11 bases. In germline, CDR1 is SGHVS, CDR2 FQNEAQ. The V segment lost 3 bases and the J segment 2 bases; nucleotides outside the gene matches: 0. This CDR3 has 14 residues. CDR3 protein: CASSLGQGAYEQYF. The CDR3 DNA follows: TGTGCCAGCAGCTTGGGACAGGGGGCCTACGAGCAGTACTTC.

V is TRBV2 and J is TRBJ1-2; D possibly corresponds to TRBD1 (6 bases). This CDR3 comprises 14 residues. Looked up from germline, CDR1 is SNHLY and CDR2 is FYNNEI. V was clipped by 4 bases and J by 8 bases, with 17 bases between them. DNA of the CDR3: TGTGCCAGCAGTGCTGGGGGGGGCCGTCGGGGCTACACCTTC. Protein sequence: CASSAGGGRRGYTF. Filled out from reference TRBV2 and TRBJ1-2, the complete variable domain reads EPEVTQTPSHQVTQMGQEVILRCVPISNHLYFYWYRQILGQKVEFLVSFYNNEISEKSEIFDDQFSVERPDGSNFTLKIRSTKLEDSAMYFCASSAGGGRRGYTFGSGTRLTVV.

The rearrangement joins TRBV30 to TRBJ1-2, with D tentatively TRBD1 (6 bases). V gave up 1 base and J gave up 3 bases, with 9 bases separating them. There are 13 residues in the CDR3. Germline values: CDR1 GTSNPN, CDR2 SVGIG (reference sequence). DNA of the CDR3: TGTGCCTGGAGTGATCCAGGGGACTATGGCTACACCTTC. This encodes CAWSDPGDYGYTF.

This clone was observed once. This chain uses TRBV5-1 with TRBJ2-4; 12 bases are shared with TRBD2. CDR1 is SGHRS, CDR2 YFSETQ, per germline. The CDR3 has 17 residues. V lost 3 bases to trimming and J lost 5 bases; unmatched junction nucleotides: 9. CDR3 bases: TGCGCCAGCAGCTCCCGGACTAGCGGGGCGACTGAAAACATTCAGTACTTC. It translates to CASSSRTSGATENIQYF.

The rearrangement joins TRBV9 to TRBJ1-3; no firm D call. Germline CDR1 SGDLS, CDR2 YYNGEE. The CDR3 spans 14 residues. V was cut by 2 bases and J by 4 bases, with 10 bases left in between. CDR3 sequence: CASSVLSEGNTIYF. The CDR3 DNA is TGTGCCAGCAGCGTTTTGAGTGAGGGAAACACCATATATTTT.

This chain's CDR3 is CASSGTSGYGYTF. The CDR3 nucleotides read TGTGCCAGTAGTGGGACATCCGGATATGGCTACACCTTC. The rearrangement links TRBV19 to TRBJ1-2; perhaps TRBD1 as D (6 bases). This CDR3 spans 13 amino acids. Trimming took off 5 bases at V and 5 bases at J, with 12 bases between the two ends. CDR1 and CDR2 from the germline V gene are LNHDA and SQIVND (reference sequence).

The CDR3 spells CASSLYQGGRGEQFF. DNA of the CDR3: TGTGCCAGCAGTTTATATCAGGGGGGTCGAGGTGAGCAGTTCTTC. This chain uses TRBV28 with TRBJ2-1, with D tentatively TRBD1 (7 bases). There are 15 residues in the CDR3. V lost 1 base to trimming and J lost 9 bases, with 16 bases between them. CDR1 is MDHEN and CDR2 is SYDVKM in the germline V gene.

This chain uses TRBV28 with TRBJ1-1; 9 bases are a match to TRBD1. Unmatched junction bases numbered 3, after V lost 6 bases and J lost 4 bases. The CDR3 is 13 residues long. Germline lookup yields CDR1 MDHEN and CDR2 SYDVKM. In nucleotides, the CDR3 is TGTGCCAGCAGGCCGACAGGGGGCACTGAAGCTTTCTTT. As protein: CASRPTGGTEAFF.

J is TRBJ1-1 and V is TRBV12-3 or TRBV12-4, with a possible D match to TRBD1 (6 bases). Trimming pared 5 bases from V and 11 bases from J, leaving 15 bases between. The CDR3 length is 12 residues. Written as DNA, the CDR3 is TGTGCCAGCAGTCTCGACAGGTTCGGGGCTTTCTTT. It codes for CASSLDRFGAFF.

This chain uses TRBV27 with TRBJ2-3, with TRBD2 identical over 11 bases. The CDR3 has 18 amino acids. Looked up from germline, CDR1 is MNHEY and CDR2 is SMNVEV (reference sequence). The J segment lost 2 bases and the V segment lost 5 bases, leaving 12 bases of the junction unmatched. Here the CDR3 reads CASSLRPVAGGVTDTQYF. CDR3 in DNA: TGTGCCAGCAGTCTTCGCCCCGTAGCGGGAGGGGTCACAGATACGCAGTATTTT.

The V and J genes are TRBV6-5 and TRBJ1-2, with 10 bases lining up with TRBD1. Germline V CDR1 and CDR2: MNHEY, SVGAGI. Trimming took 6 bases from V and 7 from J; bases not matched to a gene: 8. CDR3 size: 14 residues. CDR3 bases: TGTGCCAGCAGGGGGACAGGGGTAGTAGGTGGCTACACCTTC. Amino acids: CASRGTGVVGGYTF.

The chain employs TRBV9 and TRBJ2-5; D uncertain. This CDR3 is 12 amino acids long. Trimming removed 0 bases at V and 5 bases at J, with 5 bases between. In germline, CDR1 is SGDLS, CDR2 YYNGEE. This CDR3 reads CASSVVGETQYF. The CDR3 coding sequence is TGTGCCAGCAGCGTAGTCGGGGAGACCCAGTACTTC.

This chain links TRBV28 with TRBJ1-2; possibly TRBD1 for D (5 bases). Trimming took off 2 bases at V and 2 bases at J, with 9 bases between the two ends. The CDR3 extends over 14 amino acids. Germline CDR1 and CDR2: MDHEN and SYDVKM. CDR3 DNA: TGTGCCAGCAGTTTACACCAGGGCAACTATGGCTACACCTTC. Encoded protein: CASSLHQGNYGYTF.

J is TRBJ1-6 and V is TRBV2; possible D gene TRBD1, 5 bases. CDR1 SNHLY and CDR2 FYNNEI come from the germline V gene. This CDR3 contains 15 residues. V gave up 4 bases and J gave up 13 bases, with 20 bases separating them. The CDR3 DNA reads TGTGCCAGCAGTGTTGGGACTGCTCAAGGAGGGCCCCTCCACTTT. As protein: CASSVGTAQGGPLHF.

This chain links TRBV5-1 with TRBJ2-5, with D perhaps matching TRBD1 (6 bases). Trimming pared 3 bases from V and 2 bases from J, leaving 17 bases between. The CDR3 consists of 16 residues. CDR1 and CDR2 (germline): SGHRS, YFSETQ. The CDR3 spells CASSWGHYPGQETQYF. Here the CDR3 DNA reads TGCGCCAGCAGCTGGGGGCACTACCCGGGACAAGAGACCCAGTACTTC.

CDR3 amino acids: CASSLGTGDEQYF. The CDR3 DNA reads TGTGCCAGCAGTTTAGGGACAGGGGACGAGCAGTACTTC. The chain recombines TRBV27 with TRBJ2-7; 10 bases are shared with TRBD1. The junction had 0 bases not matched to a gene; V was cut back by 2 bases and J by 5 bases. The CDR3 is 13 amino acids. Germline V gives CDR1 MNHEY, CDR2 SMNVEV (reference sequence).

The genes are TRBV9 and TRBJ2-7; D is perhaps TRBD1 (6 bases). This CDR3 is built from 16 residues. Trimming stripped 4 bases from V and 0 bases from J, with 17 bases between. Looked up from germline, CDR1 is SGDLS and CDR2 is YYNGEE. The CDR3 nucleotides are TGTGCCAGCAGCTCAAACCCAGGGGTGGCCTCCTACGAGCAGTACTTC. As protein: CASSSNPGVASYEQYF.